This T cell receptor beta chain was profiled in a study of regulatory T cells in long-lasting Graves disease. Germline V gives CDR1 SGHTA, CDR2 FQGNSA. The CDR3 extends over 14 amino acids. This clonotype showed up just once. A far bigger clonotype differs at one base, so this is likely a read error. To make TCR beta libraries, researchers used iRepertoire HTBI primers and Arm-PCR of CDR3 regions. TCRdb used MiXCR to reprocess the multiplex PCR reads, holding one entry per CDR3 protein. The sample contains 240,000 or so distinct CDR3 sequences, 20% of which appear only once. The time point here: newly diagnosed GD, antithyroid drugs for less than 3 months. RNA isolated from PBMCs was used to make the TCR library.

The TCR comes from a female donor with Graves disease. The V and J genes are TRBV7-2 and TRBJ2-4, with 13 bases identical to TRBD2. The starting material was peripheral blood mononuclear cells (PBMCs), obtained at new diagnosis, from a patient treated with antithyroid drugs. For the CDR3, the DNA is TGTGCCAGCAGAACTAGCGGGAGGGGCAATGAGGAGTTCTTC. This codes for CASRTSGRGNEEFF.